This T cell receptor (beta chain) was recovered during a study of CD8 T cells in Susac syndrome (dated by TCRdb to about 2019). A note on the overall study: Of the Susac syndrome patients who were sequenced, more than five had clinically active disease and roughly 8 were in clinical remission. CD8+ T cell repertoire clonality was compared between some 12 healthy donors, approximately 14 Susac syndrome patients and fewer than 19 multiple sclerosis patients. At blood withdrawal, Susac syndrome patients were therapy-naive, treated with corticosteroids (with IVIg additionally given to some), or treated with IVIg alone. Repertoire sequencing was used to test whether CD8+ T cell activation and differentiation in Susac syndrome was antigen driven. Broader findings and caveats from the paper: Clonal expansion was seen in Susac syndrome CD8+ repertoires, peaking in CD8+ TEMRA cells and being greater in clinically active patients than in remitting ones. In the total CD8+ and CD8+ TEMRA repertoires, 15 to 20 and five Susac-specific public clones, respectively, were identified. The number of individuals in the TCR sequencing and HLA analysis was acknowledged as relatively small.

The germline V end is reduced by 8 bases and the J end by 0 bases; junction bases left unmatched: 3. The germline V gene specifies SGHVS as CDR1 and FNYEAQ as CDR2. The CDR3 starts with the cysteine, ends with the phenylalanine, and has 14 residues. The entry retains the CDR3 DNA only, 42 bases that are in frame from base 1. RNA was extracted using the RNeasy kit, and roughly 0.45 to 1 microgram was reverse transcribed with random hexamers. The immunoSEQ multiplex PCR assay, which covers 54 Vbeta and 13 Jbeta segments, was used to amplify TCR beta CDR3 regions. PCR amplification bias was corrected using a synthetic template baseline for primer optimization and computational correction. The published analysis was carried out like this. Reads were assigned to V, D and J genes according to IMGT and analyzed in immunoSEQ Analyzer, with only productive sequences retained. Clonality was calculated as one minus the Shannon entropy normalized by log2 of the number of productive unique sequences. For each patient and control, public and private clones were evaluated among the 100 most prevalent clones. Clones were defined as Susac-specific if absent from the healthy and MS cohorts, from approximately 1,100 published viral clones and from other ImmuneACCESS disease sequences. The public reads were reanalyzed by TCRdb: fastp trimming at Q25, MiXCR alignment, in-frame beta chains only. Every distinct CDR3 protein forms one entry, paired with its most common genes and DNA. These V and J calls are TCRdb output, not the study's own analysis. Across this sample there are around 150,000 distinct CDR3 sequences, with 95% seen only once. About 0.18% of the sample is held by the ten biggest clonotypes.

Regarding this clonotype: Its target antigen remains unknown. Base qualities are not provided; no much larger clone lies one nucleotide away.

High-throughput TCR beta sequencing profiled peripheral blood CD8+ and CD4+ T cells from healthy donors, Susac syndrome patients and multiple sclerosis patients. Susac syndrome patients met recently defined diagnostic criteria for definite or probable disease. Bulk CD8+ and CD4+ T cells were purified by magnetic negative isolation, while CD8+ TEMRA cells were enriched using FACS. Blood was drawn into EDTA tubes, processed within 24 hours, and PBMCs were isolated by density gradient centrifugation. PBMCs intended for TCR sequencing were cryopreserved in liquid nitrogen and were subsequently thawed in a 37 degrees C water bath. The sorted or isolated CD4+, CD8+ and CD8+ TEMRA cells reached a purity of at least 90%.

The chain uses TRBV7-6 and TRBJ2-2; 7 bases in the middle match TRBD1. The sequence was obtained from a human donor with Susac syndrome. The sequenced sample consisted of CD8+ T cells from PBMCs. In nucleotides, the sequence is TGTGCCAGCGCGCAGGGGGCGAACACCGGGGAGCTGTTTTTT. It specifies CASAQGANTGELFF.